These T cell receptor beta chains were read from a single sample in a study of circulating CD8 cells and anti-PD-1 response in melanoma. MiXCR was run by TCRdb on the reads, yielding one entry per CDR3 protein. The data contain about 480 distinct CDR3 sequences, roughly 8.7% of them singletons. Sequenced material: CD8+ T cells from PBMCs, taken at baseline or after one month of anti-PD-1 therapy (not recorded which). These receptors all stem from a human donor with melanoma. Each CDR3 is given with its conserved first and last residue. The D gene is left open where the match is weak. Part of the rows lack a size; the others show once, few, many or a class for expanded clones.

d_call	v_call	j_call	cdr3_length	clone_size	cdr3_aa	cdr3_nt
TRBD1	TRBV12-3/TRBV12-4	TRBJ2-2	15	large	CASSTRDRVAGELFF	TGTGCCAGCAGCACCCGGGACAGGGTGGCCGGGGAGCTGTTTTTT
-	TRBV25-1	TRBJ2-2	12	medium-sized	CASTPGTGELFF	TGTGCCAGCACGCCCGGTACCGGGGAGCTGTTTTTT
-	TRBV4-2	TRBJ2-3	13	medium-sized	CASSPRGTDTQYF	TGTGCCAGCAGCCCCCGGGGGACAGATACGCAGTATTTT
TRBD1	TRBV7-2	TRBJ1-2	15	medium-sized	CASSLNLDRGYGYTF	TGTGCCAGCAGCTTAAATCTCGACAGGGGGTATGGCTACACCTTC
TRBD2	TRBV7-9	TRBJ2-1	15	once	CASSLEGGLAGRQLF	TGTGCCAGCAGCTTAGAAGGAGGATTAGCGGGGCGGCAGCTCTTC
TRBD2	TRBV28	TRBJ2-3	14	few	CASKGGGNTDTQYF	TGTGCCAGCAAGGGCGGGGGGAACACAGATACGCAGTATTTT
TRBD2	TRBV20-1	TRBJ2-2	13	large	CSARGLESGELFF	TGCAGTGCTAGGGGACTAGAGTCCGGGGAGCTGTTTTTT
-	TRBV19	TRBJ2-7	12	few	CASSIGAGEQYF	TGTGCCAGTAGTATCGGCGCCGGCGAGCAGTACTTC
TRBD2	TRBV27	TRBJ2-1	16	large	CASSLAGGLKGNEQFF	TGTGCCAGCAGTCTAGCGGGGGGGCTAAAGGGCAATGAGCAGTTCTTC
TRBD1	TRBV7-3	TRBJ1-2	15	-	CASSPSSGQSYGYTF	TGTGCCAGCAGCCCAAGCTCGGGACAGAGCTATGGCTACACCTTC
-	TRBV7-3	TRBJ2-3	15	few	CASSPSRGRTDTQYF	TGTGCCAGCAGCCCCTCCCGGGGGCGCACAGATACGCAGTATTTT
-	TRBV5-4	TRBJ2-5	15	few	CASSSPGPEWETQYF	TGTGCCAGCAGCTCCCCGGGACCCGAATGGGAGACCCAGTACTTC
TRBD2	TRBV20-1	TRBJ2-1	14	hyperexpanded	CSAWTRRAEDEQFF	TGCAGTGCTTGGACTAGGAGGGCTGAAGATGAGCAGTTCTTC
-	TRBV6-7	TRBJ2-7	11	large	CASSYCYEQYF	TGTGCCAGCAGTTACTGTTACGAGCAGTACTTC
-	TRBV6-2/TRBV6-3	TRBJ2-1	13	medium-sized	CASSRTTYNEQFF	TGTGCCAGCAGCAGGACAACCTACAATGAGCAGTTCTTC
-	TRBV19	TRBJ2-1	15	large	CASSTSLASYNEQFF	TGTGCCAGTAGTACTTCACTGGCCTCCTACAATGAGCAGTTCTTC
TRBD1	TRBV6-6	TRBJ1-2	14	medium-sized	CASSQATGNYGYTF	TGTGCCAGCAGTCAGGCGACAGGGAACTATGGCTACACCTTC
TRBD1	TRBV20-1	TRBJ2-1	15	medium-sized	CSASGTGVSYNEQFF	TGCAGTGCTAGTGGGACAGGGGTCTCCTACAATGAGCAGTTCTTC
TRBD1	TRBV19	TRBJ2-7	17	medium-sized	CASRFSHRDRGSNEQYF	TGTGCCAGTAGATTCTCCCACCGGGACAGGGGTAGCAACGAGCAGTACTTC
-	TRBV7-3	TRBJ2-1	13	large	CASSLTGTDEQFF	TGTGCCAGCAGCTTAACGGGGACGGATGAGCAGTTCTTC
-	TRBV4-3	TRBJ2-1	15	medium-sized	CASSQSSRGVNEQFF	TGCGCCAGCAGCCAATCCTCGCGGGGAGTCAATGAGCAGTTCTTC
TRBD1	TRBV24-1	TRBJ2-2	16	large	CATSTIPGQDRSVLFF	TGTGCCACCAGTACCATACCGGGACAGGATCGCAGTGTGCTGTTTTTT
-	TRBV29-1	TRBJ2-1	13	large	CSVLATTYNEQFF	TGCAGCGTGCTAGCGACTACTTACAATGAGCAGTTCTTC
TRBD2	TRBV7-2	TRBJ2-3	18	large	CASSPGLAGGPRTDTQYF	TGTGCCAGCAGCCCCGGACTAGCGGGGGGCCCAAGGACAGATACGCAGTATTTT
TRBD1	TRBV19	TRBJ2-7	17	-	CASSNQLRDRISYEQYF	TGTGCCAGTAGCAACCAACTGAGGGACAGGATTTCCTACGAGCAGTACTTC
-	TRBV23-1	TRBJ2-7	13	large	CASSQSVGHEQYF	TGCGCCAGCAGTCAATCAGTAGGCCACGAGCAGTACTTC
-	TRBV5-6	TRBJ1-3	15	medium-sized	CASSFSRLGGNTIYF	TGTGCCAGCAGCTTTTCGCGGCTAGGTGGAAACACCATATATTTT
-	TRBV28	TRBJ2-7	14	large	CASSLWGTSYEQYF	TGTGCCAGCAGTTTGTGGGGGACCTCCTACGAGCAGTACTTC
TRBD2	TRBV28	TRBJ2-3	16	-	CASYGSGGSFTDTQYF	TGTGCCAGCTATGGTAGCGGGGGCTCTTTCACAGATACGCAGTATTTT
TRBD2	TRBV27	TRBJ2-3	16	-	CASSDSGAASTDTQYF	TGTGCCAGCAGCGATAGCGGGGCAGCTAGCACAGATACGCAGTATTTT
TRBD1	TRBV9	TRBJ2-2	15	few	CASSVGGQGSGELFF	TGTGCCAGCAGCGTAGGAGGACAGGGGTCCGGGGAGCTGTTTTTT
TRBD1	TRBV2	TRBJ2-7	15	medium-sized	CASHPTGTGDYEQYF	TGTGCCAGCCACCCCACAGGGACAGGGGACTACGAGCAGTACTTC
-	TRBV29-1	TRBJ2-7	11	few	CSVVEGYEQYF	TGCAGCGTTGTAGAGGGCTACGAGCAGTACTTC